A selection of T cell receptor beta chains follows, all from one sample in a study of blood T cell repertoires in COVID-19. Clones were read by immunoSEQ multiplex PCR, and TCRdb kept only the in-frame ones, dropping some. The sample yields tens of thousands of clones, 88% seen once. Sequencing input: peripheral blood. These receptors all come from a man in his 70s in a cohort sampled during active COVID-19. CDR3s include the opening cysteine and the closing phenylalanine or tryptophan. The D gene is left open where the match is weak. The listing skips clone size in some rows; elsewhere it reads once, few, many or a size class.

d_gene: .
j_gene: TRBJ1-6
abundance: .
v_gene: TRBV28
CDR3nt: TGTGCCACCGGAGGAACAGTAAATTCACCCCTCCACTTT
CDR3aa: CATGGTVNSPLHF

d_gene: .
j_gene: TRBJ1-5
abundance: .
v_gene: TRBV30
CDR3nt: TGTGCCTGGAGTGTATCGGGGATTCGGGCCGATCAGCCCCAGCATTTT
CDR3aa: CAWSVSGIRADQPQHF

d_gene: .
j_gene: TRBJ2-7
abundance: .
v_gene: TRBV3-1/TRBV3-2
CDR3nt: TGTGCCAGCAGCCAAGGACTAGGCTCCTACGAGCAGTACTTC
CDR3aa: CASSQGLGSYEQYF

d_gene: .
j_gene: TRBJ2-5
abundance: .
v_gene: TRBV7-9
CDR3nt: TGTGCCAGCAGCCGCCCCCGGGCCCAGTACTTC
CDR3aa: CASSRPRAQYF

d_gene: .
j_gene: TRBJ2-7
abundance: .
v_gene: TRBV6-5
CDR3nt: TGTGCCAGCAGTTACTCTAACAGGGTCGTAGGCGACGAGCAGTACTTC
CDR3aa: CASSYSNRVVGDEQYF

d_gene: TRBD2
j_gene: TRBJ2-2
abundance: .
v_gene: TRBV9
CDR3nt: TGTGCCAGCAGCCCCCGGGCTAGCGGAACCGGGAACACCGGGGAGCTGTTTTTT
CDR3aa: CASSPRASGTGNTGELFF

d_gene: TRBD1
j_gene: TRBJ2-5
abundance: few
v_gene: TRBV5-1
CDR3nt: TGCGCCAGCAGCGGGCAGCAGGGGGTACAGACCCAGTACTTC
CDR3aa: CASSGQQGVQTQYF

d_gene: .
j_gene: TRBJ2-6
abundance: .
v_gene: TRBV19
CDR3nt: TGTGCCAGTATCCGGGTCCCTGGGGCCAACGTCCTGACTTTC
CDR3aa: CASIRVPGANVLTF

d_gene: TRBD1
j_gene: TRBJ1-3
abundance: .
v_gene: TRBV7-2
CDR3nt: TGTGCCAGCAGCATGGGGCCCAGGGGACAGTATGGAAACACCATATATTTT
CDR3aa: CASSMGPRGQYGNTIYF

d_gene: TRBD1
j_gene: TRBJ2-7
abundance: .
v_gene: TRBV14
CDR3nt: TGTGCCAGCAGTCCCCGGGACAGGGGGGCCTACGAGCAGTACTTC
CDR3aa: CASSPRDRGAYEQYF

d_gene: TRBD2
j_gene: TRBJ2-1
abundance: .
v_gene: TRBV7-2
CDR3nt: TGTGCCAGCAGCTTGGGTAGCGGGAGTTACAATGAGCAGTTCTTC
CDR3aa: CASSLGSGSYNEQFF

d_gene: TRBD1
j_gene: TRBJ2-1
abundance: few
v_gene: TRBV4-1
CDR3nt: TGCGCCAGCAGCCAAGGCCTTAGACAGGGGGAGCAGTTCTTC
CDR3aa: CASSQGLRQGEQFF

d_gene: .
j_gene: TRBJ1-6
abundance: few
v_gene: TRBV25-1
CDR3nt: TGTGCCAGCAGTGAATACAGGGTAGGGTCACCCCTCCACTTT
CDR3aa: CASSEYRVGSPLHF

d_gene: .
j_gene: TRBJ1-2
abundance: .
v_gene: TRBV28
CDR3nt: TGTGCCAGCAGTTCCAAAGGGCCAGGGTCCTATGGCTACACCTTC
CDR3aa: CASSSKGPGSYGYTF

d_gene: TRBD1
j_gene: TRBJ1-5
abundance: .
v_gene: TRBV5-1
CDR3nt: TGCGCCAGCAGCCCGGGGGGACAGGGCTTGGGTGGCAATCAGCCCCAGCATTTT
CDR3aa: CASSPGGQGLGGNQPQHF

d_gene: TRBD1
j_gene: TRBJ1-1
abundance: .
v_gene: TRBV10-3
CDR3nt: TGTGCCATCAGTGGGACAGGGGGCGCGGCTGAAGCTTTCTTT
CDR3aa: CAISGTGGAAEAFF

d_gene: .
j_gene: TRBJ2-5
abundance: .
v_gene: TRBV7-2
CDR3nt: TGTGCCAGCAGCCGGGGACTCTCAGAGACCCAGTACTTC
CDR3aa: CASSRGLSETQYF

d_gene: .
j_gene: TRBJ2-3
abundance: .
v_gene: TRBV5-1
CDR3nt: TGCGCCAGCAGCTCTCAGACAGGATCCACAGATACGCAGTATTTT
CDR3aa: CASSSQTGSTDTQYF

d_gene: TRBD1
j_gene: TRBJ2-3
abundance: .
v_gene: TRBV6-6
CDR3nt: TGTGCCAGCAGCCGCTGGACAGGAAGCACAGATACGCAGTATTTT
CDR3aa: CASSRWTGSTDTQYF

d_gene: TRBD2
j_gene: TRBJ2-2
abundance: large
v_gene: TRBV24-1
CDR3nt: TGTGCCACCCAGACTAGCGCAAACACCGGGGAGCTGTTTTTT
CDR3aa: CATQTSANTGELFF

d_gene: TRBD1
j_gene: TRBJ1-1
abundance: .
v_gene: TRBV6-2/TRBV6-3
CDR3nt: TGTGCCAGCAGCCCAGACAGGGGTAGTGCTGAAGCTTTCTTT
CDR3aa: CASSPDRGSAEAFF

d_gene: .
j_gene: TRBJ2-5
abundance: once
v_gene: TRBV6-6
CDR3nt: TGTGCCACCCGGGAGCGACAAGAGACCCAGTACTTC
CDR3aa: CATRERQETQYF

d_gene: .
j_gene: TRBJ1-1
abundance: .
v_gene: TRBV6-5
CDR3nt: TGTGCCAGCGGTTTCAGAAACACTGAAGCTTTCTTT
CDR3aa: CASGFRNTEAFF

d_gene: .
j_gene: TRBJ2-5
abundance: .
v_gene: TRBV21-1
CDR3nt: TGTGCCAGCAGCAAAGCGGACCACGGGCAGGGGAGAGGAGAGACCCAGTACTTC
CDR3aa: CASSKADHGQGRGETQYF

d_gene: .
j_gene: TRBJ1-2
abundance: .
v_gene: TRBV6-4
CDR3nt: TGTGCCAGCAGTGGCGGAGAGAATTCCAACTATGGCTACACCTTC
CDR3aa: CASSGGENSNYGYTF

d_gene: .
j_gene: TRBJ2-5
abundance: .
v_gene: TRBV2
CDR3nt: TGTGCCAGCAGTGAAGCGCGGCCTGTCGTAGAGACCCAGTACTTC
CDR3aa: CASSEARPVVETQYF

d_gene: .
j_gene: TRBJ2-6
abundance: .
v_gene: TRBV24-1
CDR3nt: TGTGCCACCAGTGATTCTGGACAGGGAGGGTCTGGGGCCAACGTCCTGACTTTC
CDR3aa: CATSDSGQGGSGANVLTF

d_gene: TRBD2
j_gene: TRBJ2-4
abundance: .
v_gene: TRBV7-2
CDR3nt: TGTGCCAGCAGCTCCCTGGGACTAGCAGAAAACATTCAGTACTTC
CDR3aa: CASSSLGLAENIQYF

d_gene: .
j_gene: TRBJ1-5
abundance: .
v_gene: TRBV2
CDR3nt: TGTGCCAGCAGTGATGCCAGTCGCAATCAGCCCCAGCATTTT
CDR3aa: CASSDASRNQPQHF

d_gene: TRBD1
j_gene: TRBJ2-7
abundance: once
v_gene: TRBV7-9
CDR3nt: TGTGCCAGCGCCGGGACAGGGGGCTTCTACGAGCAGTACTTC
CDR3aa: CASAGTGGFYEQYF

d_gene: TRBD2
j_gene: TRBJ2-1
abundance: once
v_gene: TRBV5-5
CDR3nt: TGTGCCAGCAGCTCCCGGACTAGCGGGAGGGGGGGTGAGCAGTTCTTC
CDR3aa: CASSSRTSGRGGEQFF

d_gene: .
j_gene: TRBJ2-7
abundance: .
v_gene: TRBV12-3/TRBV12-4
CDR3nt: TGTGCCAGCAGTTCTCAGGGGCGCAGGCAGTACTTC
CDR3aa: CASSSQGRRQYF

d_gene: TRBD2
j_gene: TRBJ2-7
abundance: .
v_gene: TRBV7-2
CDR3nt: TGTGCCAGCAGCTTAGCATCGGGATTCAGGACTAGCTCTTTTTCCTACGAGCAGTACTTC
CDR3aa: CASSLASGFRTSSFSYEQYF

d_gene: .
j_gene: TRBJ2-5
abundance: .
v_gene: TRBV5-1
CDR3nt: TGCGCCAGCAGCTTGATCGGCCGGGGGGAGACCCAGTACTTC
CDR3aa: CASSLIGRGETQYF

d_gene: TRBD2
j_gene: TRBJ2-1
abundance: once
v_gene: TRBV3-1/TRBV3-2
CDR3nt: TGTGCCAGCAGCCAAGCAGGGACTAGCGGGAGAAGAAGGAATGAGCAGTTCTTC
CDR3aa: CASSQAGTSGRRRNEQFF

d_gene: TRBD2
j_gene: TRBJ2-2
abundance: .
v_gene: TRBV4-2
CDR3nt: TGTGCCAGCAGCGCGGGAGGCTGGACCGGGGAGCTGTTTTTT
CDR3aa: CASSAGGWTGELFF

d_gene: .
j_gene: TRBJ2-1
abundance: .
v_gene: TRBV10-2
CDR3nt: TGCGCCAGCAGTGAGGGCCGGGTCCATGAGCAGTTCTTC
CDR3aa: CASSEGRVHEQFF

d_gene: TRBD2
j_gene: TRBJ2-1
abundance: .
v_gene: TRBV7-3
CDR3nt: TGTGCCAGCAGCTTCGGCGGCGGGGGAAATGAGCAGTTCTTC
CDR3aa: CASSFGGGGNEQFF

d_gene: .
j_gene: TRBJ2-3
abundance: .
v_gene: TRBV5-6
CDR3nt: TGTGCCAGCAGCTTCGGGGGACGGAGCACAGATACGCAGTATTTT
CDR3aa: CASSFGGRSTDTQYF

d_gene: .
j_gene: TRBJ1-1
abundance: .
v_gene: TRBV19
CDR3nt: TGTGCCAGTAGTATACAAGGGGAATTGAACACTGAAGCTTTCTTT
CDR3aa: CASSIQGELNTEAFF

d_gene: TRBD1
j_gene: TRBJ1-3
abundance: .
v_gene: TRBV15
CDR3nt: TGTGCCACCAGCAGAGGACAGGGCTCTGGAAACACCATATATTTT
CDR3aa: CATSRGQGSGNTIYF

d_gene: TRBD1
j_gene: TRBJ1-6
abundance: .
v_gene: TRBV19
CDR3nt: TGTGCCAGTAAGATAGGGGGCGGTTCACCCCTCCACTTT
CDR3aa: CASKIGGGSPLHF

d_gene: TRBD2
j_gene: TRBJ2-1
abundance: .
v_gene: TRBV4-2
CDR3nt: TGTGCCAGCAGCCAAGGGCCCGGGACTAGCGGGAGTGAGGATGAGCAGTTCTTC
CDR3aa: CASSQGPGTSGSEDEQFF

d_gene: .
j_gene: TRBJ2-5
abundance: .
v_gene: TRBV20-1
CDR3nt: TGCAGTGCCCTATTCCGAGAGACCCAGTACTTC
CDR3aa: CSALFRETQYF

d_gene: .
j_gene: TRBJ2-5
abundance: medium-sized
v_gene: TRBV18
CDR3nt: TGTGCCAGCTCACTAGACATTCAAGAGACCCAGTACTTC
CDR3aa: CASSLDIQETQYF

d_gene: TRBD1
j_gene: TRBJ2-1
abundance: .
v_gene: TRBV7-2
CDR3nt: TGTGCCAGCAGCTTAGCCGGGACAGGGGGGTACAATGAGCAGTTCTTC
CDR3aa: CASSLAGTGGYNEQFF

d_gene: TRBD1
j_gene: TRBJ1-2
abundance: .
v_gene: TRBV28
CDR3nt: TGTGCCAGCAGTTCCCTCCGGACAGGTGATGGCTACACCTTC
CDR3aa: CASSSLRTGDGYTF

d_gene: .
j_gene: TRBJ1-6
abundance: .
v_gene: TRBV5-1
CDR3nt: TGCGCCAGCAGCTTGGAACCTGTCGGGGACTCAGTTTCACCCCTCCACTTT
CDR3aa: CASSLEPVGDSVSPLHF